Listed below are T cell receptor beta chains from one sample, sequenced in a study of identical twins. TCRdb independently ran MiXCR on the 5' RACE reads; one entry per CDR3 protein. Counted here are under 300,000 distinct CDR3 sequences, over 11% occurring once; the ten biggest clones make up about 9%. The sequenced material came from memory (CD45RO+) T cells sorted from blood. Every receptor here comes from a young woman in good health. Each CDR3 is given with its conserved first and last residue. D genes are given only for firm matches. Clone sizes are given selectively: once, few, many, or a class where the clone is expanded.

J gene: TRBJ2-3
D gene: TRBD1
V gene: TRBV7-6
clone size: -
CDR3 protein: CASSLLQGTGTDTQYF
CDR3 DNA: TGTGCCAGCAGCTTATTACAGGGGACGGGCACAGATACGCAGTATTTT

J gene: TRBJ2-7
D gene: -
V gene: TRBV10-2
clone size: -
CDR3 protein: CASSETEPRGYEQYF
CDR3 DNA: TGCGCCAGCAGTGAGACCGAACCGAGGGGCTACGAGCAGTACTTC

J gene: TRBJ2-3
D gene: TRBD2
V gene: TRBV29-1
clone size: few
CDR3 protein: CSARGRGGTDTQYF
CDR3 DNA: TGCAGCGCCCGTGGGCGGGGGGGAACAGATACGCAGTATTTT

J gene: TRBJ1-1
D gene: -
V gene: TRBV27
clone size: few
CDR3 protein: CASSPLGSTEAFF
CDR3 DNA: TGTGCCAGCAGTCCCCTGGGGTCAACTGAAGCTTTCTTT

J gene: TRBJ2-5
D gene: TRBD1
V gene: TRBV10-3
clone size: few
CDR3 protein: CAISGGQGETQYF
CDR3 DNA: TGTGCCATCAGTGGAGGACAGGGAGAGACCCAGTACTTC

J gene: TRBJ2-1
D gene: -
V gene: TRBV12-5
clone size: few
CDR3 protein: CASAPSYNEQFF
CDR3 DNA: TGTGCTAGTGCTCCCTCCTACAATGAGCAGTTCTTC

J gene: TRBJ2-1
D gene: -
V gene: TRBV15
clone size: few
CDR3 protein: CATSRDMRYEQFF
CDR3 DNA: TGTGCCACCAGCAGAGATATGCGATATGAGCAGTTCTTC

J gene: TRBJ2-5
D gene: TRBD1
V gene: TRBV20-1
clone size: -
CDR3 protein: CSARDPGGGETQYF
CDR3 DNA: TGCAGTGCTAGAGATCCAGGGGGCGGAGAGACCCAGTACTTC

J gene: TRBJ2-7
D gene: -
V gene: TRBV20-1
clone size: -
CDR3 protein: CSARDVNSGYEQYF
CDR3 DNA: TGCAGTGCTAGAGACGTCAATAGCGGCTACGAGCAGTACTTC

J gene: TRBJ2-2
D gene: -
V gene: TRBV7-2
clone size: few
CDR3 protein: CASSLRGVYTGELFF
CDR3 DNA: TGTGCCAGCAGCTTAAGGGGGGTTTACACCGGGGAGCTGTTTTTT

J gene: TRBJ1-1
D gene: -
V gene: TRBV7-9
clone size: few
CDR3 protein: CASSLPPGTEAFF
CDR3 DNA: TGTGCCAGCAGCTTACCGCCCGGGACTGAAGCTTTCTTT

J gene: TRBJ1-1
D gene: TRBD1
V gene: TRBV6-4
clone size: -
CDR3 protein: CASSATGGDTEAFF
CDR3 DNA: TGTGCCAGCAGTGCTACAGGGGGCGACACTGAAGCTTTCTTT

J gene: TRBJ2-1
D gene: TRBD1
V gene: TRBV6-2/TRBV6-3
clone size: -
CDR3 protein: CASSYQGAGCVF
CDR3 DNA: TGTGCCAGCAGTTACCAGGGGGCAGGATGCGTCTTC

J gene: TRBJ2-3
D gene: -
V gene: TRBV7-2
clone size: -
CDR3 protein: CASSPPPPNTQYF
CDR3 DNA: TGTGCCAGCAGCCCCCCTCCACCGAATACGCAGTATTTT

J gene: TRBJ2-7
D gene: -
V gene: TRBV6-5
clone size: few
CDR3 protein: CASSYWDKTYEQYF
CDR3 DNA: TGTGCCAGCAGTTACTGGGACAAGACCTACGAGCAGTACTTC

J gene: TRBJ2-5
D gene: TRBD1
V gene: TRBV5-5
clone size: -
CDR3 protein: CASSLGIGGSEETQYF
CDR3 DNA: TGTGCCAGCAGCTTGGGCATAGGGGGCTCCGAAGAGACCCAGTACTTC

J gene: TRBJ1-1
D gene: -
V gene: TRBV5-1
clone size: -
CDR3 protein: CASSLGHTNTEAFF
CDR3 DNA: TGCGCCAGCAGCTTGGGGCATACGAACACTGAAGCTTTCTTT

J gene: TRBJ1-2
D gene: -
V gene: TRBV21-1
clone size: few
CDR3 protein: CASSKEGNSGGHGYTF
CDR3 DNA: TGTGCCAGCAGCAAAGAAGGAAATTCAGGGGGCCATGGCTACACCTTC

J gene: TRBJ2-1
D gene: TRBD2
V gene: TRBV5-1
clone size: -
CDR3 protein: CASSSSEGLAGANEQFF
CDR3 DNA: TGCGCCAGCAGCTCATCCGAGGGACTAGCGGGAGCAAATGAGCAGTTCTTC

J gene: TRBJ1-2
D gene: -
V gene: TRBV28
clone size: -
CDR3 protein: CASSLVQDRTGGYTF
CDR3 DNA: TGTGCCAGCAGTTTGGTGCAGGACAGAACTGGTGGCTACACCTTC

J gene: TRBJ1-3
D gene: -
V gene: TRBV11-2
clone size: few
CDR3 protein: CASSLYRAGNTIYF
CDR3 DNA: TGTGCCAGCAGTCTGTACAGGGCTGGAAACACCATATATTTT

J gene: TRBJ2-3
D gene: -
V gene: TRBV5-5
clone size: -
CDR3 protein: CASSLVGAGADTQYF
CDR3 DNA: TGTGCCAGCAGCTTGGTGGGTGCCGGTGCAGATACGCAGTATTTT

J gene: TRBJ2-7
D gene: -
V gene: TRBV7-2
clone size: few
CDR3 protein: CASSLSFFYEQYF
CDR3 DNA: TGTGCCAGCAGCTTATCCTTTTTCTACGAGCAGTACTTC